This T cell receptor beta chain was sequenced in a study of T cell responses to AZD1222 COVID-19 vaccine. Points from the study as a whole: Mostly white British, mostly female donors; authors suggested clonal diversity may be underestimated. Baseline antibody screening turned up just 6 or 7 seropositive AZD1222 recipients. There were vaccine-associated CD4 TCRs across spike, dominant at 160-218 and 743-854.

The CDR3 contains 14 residues. The germline V and J ends were trimmed by 4 bases and 2 bases, with 13 bases remaining between them. From germline, CDR1 is SGHRS and CDR2 YFSETQ. Whether given at about 4 or about 12 weeks, second doses were pooled. A word on this clone: Its antigen is unknown.

Method: immunoSEQ multiplex PCR; TCRdb's copy keeps in-frame clones and lacks some. The top ten clones hold roughly 12% of a sample with 70,000 to 95,000 clones, around 90% of them seen once. This clonotype was obtained from an adult who received the AZD1222 COVID-19 vaccine. The sequences come from peripheral blood, collected 28 days after the second AZD1222 dose. J is TRBJ2-7 and V is TRBV5-1; D possibly corresponds to TRBD1 (6 bases). CDR3 in DNA: TGCGCCAGCAGCCGGACGGACAGCCCCTACGAGCAGTACTTC. Translation gives CASSRTDSPYEQYF.